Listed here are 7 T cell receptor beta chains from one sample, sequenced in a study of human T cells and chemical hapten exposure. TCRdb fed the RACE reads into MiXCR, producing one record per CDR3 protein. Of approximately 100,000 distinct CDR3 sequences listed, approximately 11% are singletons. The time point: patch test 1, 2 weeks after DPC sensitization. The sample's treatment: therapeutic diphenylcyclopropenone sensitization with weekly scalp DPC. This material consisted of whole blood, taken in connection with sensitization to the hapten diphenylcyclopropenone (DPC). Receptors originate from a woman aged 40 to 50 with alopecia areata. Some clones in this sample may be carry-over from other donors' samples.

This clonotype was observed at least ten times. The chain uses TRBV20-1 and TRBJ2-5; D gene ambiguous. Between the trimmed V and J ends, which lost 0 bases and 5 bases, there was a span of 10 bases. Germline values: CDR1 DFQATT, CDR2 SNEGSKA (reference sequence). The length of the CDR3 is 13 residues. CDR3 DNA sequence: TGCAGTGCTAGAGATGCCTATCGGGAGACCCAGTACTTC. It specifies CSARDAYRETQYF.

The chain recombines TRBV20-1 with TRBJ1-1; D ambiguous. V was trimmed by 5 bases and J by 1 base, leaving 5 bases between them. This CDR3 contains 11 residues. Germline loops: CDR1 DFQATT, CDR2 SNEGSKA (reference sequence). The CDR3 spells CSARANTEAFF. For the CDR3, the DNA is TGCAGTGCTCGGGCGAACACTGAAGCTTTCTTT.

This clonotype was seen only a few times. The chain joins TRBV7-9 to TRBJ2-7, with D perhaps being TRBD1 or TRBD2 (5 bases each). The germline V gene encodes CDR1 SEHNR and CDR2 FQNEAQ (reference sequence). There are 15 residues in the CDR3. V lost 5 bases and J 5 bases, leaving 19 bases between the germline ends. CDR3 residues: CASSQKGTFGHEQYF. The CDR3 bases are TGTGCCAGCAGCCAGAAGGGGACCTTCGGCCACGAGCAGTACTTC.

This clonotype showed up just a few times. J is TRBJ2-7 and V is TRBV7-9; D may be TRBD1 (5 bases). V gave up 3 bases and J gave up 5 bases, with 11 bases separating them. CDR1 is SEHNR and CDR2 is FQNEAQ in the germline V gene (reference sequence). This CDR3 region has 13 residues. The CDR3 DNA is TGTGCCAGCAGCTTTCTTAGGGGCCACGAGCAGTACTTC. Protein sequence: CASSFLRGHEQYF.

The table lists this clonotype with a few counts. The DNA for the CDR3 is TGTGCCAGCAGCGTCAGGGCCACGGGGACCTACGAGCAGTACTTC. Its translation: CASSVRATGTYEQYF. V gene TRBV7-9 combines with J gene TRBJ2-7; D is possibly TRBD1 or TRBD2 (5 bases each). From germline, CDR1 is SEHNR and CDR2 FQNEAQ (reference sequence). Deletions cut 5 bases from V and 2 bases from J, with 16 bases between. The CDR3 is made up of 15 amino acids. Full variable domain (outside the CDR3, taken from reference TRBV7-9 and TRBJ2-7): DTGVSQNPRHKITKRGQNVTFRCDPISEHNRLYWYRQTLGQGPEFLTYFQNEAQLEKSRLLSDRFSAERPKGSFSTLEIQRTEQGDSAMYLCASSVRATGTYEQYFGPGTRLTVT.

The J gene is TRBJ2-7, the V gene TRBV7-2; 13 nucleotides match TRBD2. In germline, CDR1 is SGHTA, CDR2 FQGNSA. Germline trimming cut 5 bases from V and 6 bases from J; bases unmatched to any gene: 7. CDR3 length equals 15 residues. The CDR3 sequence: CASSLRTSGSPEQYF. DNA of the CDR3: TGTGCCAGCAGCCTAAGGACTAGCGGGAGCCCCGAGCAGTACTTC.

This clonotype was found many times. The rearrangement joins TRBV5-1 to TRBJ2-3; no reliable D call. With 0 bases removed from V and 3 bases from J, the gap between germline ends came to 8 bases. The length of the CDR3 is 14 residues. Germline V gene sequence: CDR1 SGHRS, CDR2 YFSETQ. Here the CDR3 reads CASSLAAGTDTQYF. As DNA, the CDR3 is TGCGCCAGCAGCTTGGCGGCTGGGACAGATACGCAGTATTTT.